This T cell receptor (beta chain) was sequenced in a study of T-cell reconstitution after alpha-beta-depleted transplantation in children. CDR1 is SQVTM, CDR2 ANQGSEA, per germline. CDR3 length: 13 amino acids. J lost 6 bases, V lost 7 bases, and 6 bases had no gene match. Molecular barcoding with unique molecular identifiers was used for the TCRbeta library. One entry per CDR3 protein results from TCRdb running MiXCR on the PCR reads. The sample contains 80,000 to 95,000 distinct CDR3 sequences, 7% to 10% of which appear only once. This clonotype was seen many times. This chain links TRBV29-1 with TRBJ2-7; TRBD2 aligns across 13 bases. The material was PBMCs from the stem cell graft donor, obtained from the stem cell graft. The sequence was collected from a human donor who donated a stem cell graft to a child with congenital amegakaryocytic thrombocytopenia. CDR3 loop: CSAGTSGVGEQYF. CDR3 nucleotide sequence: TGCAGCGCCGGGACTAGCGGGGTGGGCGAGCAGTACTTC.